Listed below are T cell receptor beta chains from one sample, sequenced in a study of blood T cell repertoires in COVID-19. Assay used: immunoSEQ multiplex PCR; TCRdb lists only in-frame clones, some missing. This repertoire shows 390,000 or so clones, roughly 89% found once; its top ten account for 6.5%. The material sequenced was peripheral blood. These receptors were collected from a man aged 18-30 years with active or convalescent COVID-19. Both conserved end residues are part of each CDR3. D genes are given only for firm matches. A row's size may be missing; if present it is once, few, many or a size class.

clone size	D gene	V gene	J gene	CDR3 protein	CDR3 DNA
many	-	TRBV4-1	TRBJ2-5	CASSQTGSREAQYF	TGCGCCAGCAGCCAAACAGGATCCCGTGAGGCCCAGTACTTC
-	TRBD1	TRBV5-1	TRBJ2-7	CASTFGRDRNEQYF	TGCGCCAGCACCTTTGGCAGGGACAGGAACGAGCAGTACTTC
-	TRBD1	TRBV4-1	TRBJ1-2	CASSQYGQGDGYTF	TGCGCCAGCAGCCAATACGGACAGGGCGATGGCTACACCTTC
-	-	TRBV3-1/TRBV3-2	TRBJ2-7	CASSQETRGSYEQYF	TGTGCCAGCAGCCAAGAGACCCGGGGCTCCTACGAGCAGTACTTC
-	-	TRBV6-2/TRBV6-3	TRBJ2-1	CASSSGQFGQQFF	TGTGCCAGCAGTTCCGGACAGTTTGGCCAGCAGTTCTTC
-	-	TRBV25-1	TRBJ1-6	CASSGRTGNSPLHF	TGTGCCAGCAGTGGGAGAACAGGGAATTCACCCCTCCACTTT
-	-	TRBV15	TRBJ1-6	CATSSEVRAGINSPLHF	TGTGCCACCAGCAGTGAAGTGCGCGCAGGTATTAATTCACCCCTCCACTTT
few	TRBD1	TRBV7-6	TRBJ2-1	CASSSRDRGLPTYNEQFF	TGTGCCAGCAGCTCCCGGGACAGGGGCCTCCCCACCTACAATGAGCAGTTCTTC
-	TRBD1	TRBV27	TRBJ1-6	CASSLLIGPRGSSYNSPLHF	TGTGCCAGCAGTTTACTCATTGGACCCAGGGGGAGCTCCTATAATTCACCCCTCCACTTT
-	TRBD1	TRBV15	TRBJ1-6	CATSRVGWDRDSANSPLHF	TGTGCCACCAGCAGAGTCGGTTGGGACAGGGATTCGGCTAATTCACCCCTCCACTTT
-	TRBD1	TRBV6-5	TRBJ2-5	CASSLFGQGSETQYF	TGTGCCAGCAGTTTATTCGGACAGGGGTCAGAGACCCAGTACTTC
-	TRBD2	TRBV5-1	TRBJ2-2	CASSLGRAGAGELFF	TGCGCCAGCAGTCTCGGGAGGGCCGGGGCCGGGGAGCTGTTTTTT